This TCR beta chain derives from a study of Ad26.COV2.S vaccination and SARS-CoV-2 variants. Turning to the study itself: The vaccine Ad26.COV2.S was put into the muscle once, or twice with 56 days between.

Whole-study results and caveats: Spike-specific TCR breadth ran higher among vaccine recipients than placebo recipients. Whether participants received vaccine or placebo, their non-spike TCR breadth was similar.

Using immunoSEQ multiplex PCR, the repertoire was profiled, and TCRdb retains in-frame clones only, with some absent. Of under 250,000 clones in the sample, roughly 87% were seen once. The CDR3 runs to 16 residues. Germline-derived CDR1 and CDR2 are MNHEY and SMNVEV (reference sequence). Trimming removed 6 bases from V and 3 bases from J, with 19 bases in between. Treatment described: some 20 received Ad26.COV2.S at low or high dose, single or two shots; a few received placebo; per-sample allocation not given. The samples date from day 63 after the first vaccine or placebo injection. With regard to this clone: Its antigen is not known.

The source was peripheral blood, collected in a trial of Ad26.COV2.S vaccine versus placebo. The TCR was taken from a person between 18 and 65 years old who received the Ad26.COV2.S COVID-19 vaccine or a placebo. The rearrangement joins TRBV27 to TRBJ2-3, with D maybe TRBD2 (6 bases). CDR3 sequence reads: CASRAKVGLQTDTQYF. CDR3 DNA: TGTGCCAGCAGAGCTAAGGTGGGACTGCAAACAGATACGCAGTATTTT.